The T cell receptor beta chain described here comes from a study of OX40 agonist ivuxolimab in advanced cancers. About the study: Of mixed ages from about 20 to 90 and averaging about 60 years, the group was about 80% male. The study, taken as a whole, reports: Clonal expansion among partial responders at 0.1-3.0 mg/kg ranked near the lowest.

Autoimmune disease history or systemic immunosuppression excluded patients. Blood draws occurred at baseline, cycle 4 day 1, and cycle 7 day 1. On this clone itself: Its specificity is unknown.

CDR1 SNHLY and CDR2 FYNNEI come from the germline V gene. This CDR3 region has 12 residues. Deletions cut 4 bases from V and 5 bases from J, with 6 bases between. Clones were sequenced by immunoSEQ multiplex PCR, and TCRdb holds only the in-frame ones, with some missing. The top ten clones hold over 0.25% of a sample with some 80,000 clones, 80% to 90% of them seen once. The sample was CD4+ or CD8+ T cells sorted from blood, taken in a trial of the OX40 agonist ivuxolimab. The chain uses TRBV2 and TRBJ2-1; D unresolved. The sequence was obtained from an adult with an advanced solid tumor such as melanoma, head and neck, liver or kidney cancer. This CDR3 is CASSAANNEQFF. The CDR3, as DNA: TGTGCCAGCAGTGCGGCAAACAATGAGCAGTTCTTC.